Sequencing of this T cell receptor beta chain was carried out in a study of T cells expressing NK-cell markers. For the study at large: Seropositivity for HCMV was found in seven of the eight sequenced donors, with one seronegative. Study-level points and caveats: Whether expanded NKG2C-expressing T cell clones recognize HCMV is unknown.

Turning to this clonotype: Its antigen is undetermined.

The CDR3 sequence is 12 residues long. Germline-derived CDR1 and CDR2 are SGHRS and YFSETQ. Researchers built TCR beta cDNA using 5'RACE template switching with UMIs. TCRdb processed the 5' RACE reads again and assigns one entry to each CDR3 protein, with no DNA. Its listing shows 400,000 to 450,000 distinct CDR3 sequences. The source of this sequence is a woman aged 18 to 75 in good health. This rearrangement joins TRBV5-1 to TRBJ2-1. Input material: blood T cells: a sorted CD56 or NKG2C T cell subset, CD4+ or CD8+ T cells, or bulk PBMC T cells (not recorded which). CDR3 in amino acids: CASSRTTNEQFF.